This TCR beta chain was identified in a study of T cells after yellow fever vaccination. Via MiXCR, TCRdb re-called the 5' RACE reads, giving one row per CDR3 protein. Of around 110,000 distinct CDR3 sequences listed, 8.4% were seen once; the top ten hold 25%. The V segment lost 0 bases and the J segment 8 bases; nucleotides outside the gene matches: 8. Germline loops: CDR1 SGHRS, CDR2 YFSETQ. The CDR3 has 15 residues. In this sample, this clonotype turned up many times. What it recognizes is unknown. The study, taken as a whole, reports: Contamination by abundant bulk-population clonotypes could be present in FACS-sorted repertoires.

The chain uses TRBV5-1 and TRBJ2-1; TRBD1 matches 7 bases. The sequencing here drew on CD8+ T cells sorted from PBMCs, taken 45 days after the yellow fever booster vaccination. This clonotype originated in a man between 25 and 39 years old who received the YFV17D yellow fever vaccine. CDR3 nucleotide sequence: TGCGCCAGCAGCTTGGCTGGACAGGTCGGGGATGAGCAGTTCTTC. This codes for CASSLAGQVGDEQFF. The variable domain in full, completed from reference TRBV5-1 and TRBJ2-1, reads KAGVTQTPRYLIKTRGQQVTLSCSPISGHRSVSWYQQTPGQGLQFLFEYFSETQRNKGNFPGRFSGRQFSNSRSEMNVSTLELGDSALYLCASSLAGQVGDEQFFGPGTRLTVL.